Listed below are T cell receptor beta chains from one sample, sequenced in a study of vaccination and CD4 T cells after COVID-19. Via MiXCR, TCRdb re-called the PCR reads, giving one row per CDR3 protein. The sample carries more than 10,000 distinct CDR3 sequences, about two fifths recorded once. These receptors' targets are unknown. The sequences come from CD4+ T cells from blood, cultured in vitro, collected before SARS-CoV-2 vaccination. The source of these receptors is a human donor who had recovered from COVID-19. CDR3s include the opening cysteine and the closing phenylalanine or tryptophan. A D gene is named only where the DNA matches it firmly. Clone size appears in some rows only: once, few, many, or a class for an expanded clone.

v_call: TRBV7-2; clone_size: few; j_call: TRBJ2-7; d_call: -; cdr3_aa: CASSFPGYYEQYF; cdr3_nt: TGTGCCAGCAGCTTCCCCGGGTACTACGAGCAGTACTTC
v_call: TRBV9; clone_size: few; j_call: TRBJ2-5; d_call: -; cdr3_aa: CASSVVGGGGGETQYF; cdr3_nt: TGTGCCAGCAGCGTAGTTGGCGGGGGCGGCGGAGAGACCCAGTACTTC
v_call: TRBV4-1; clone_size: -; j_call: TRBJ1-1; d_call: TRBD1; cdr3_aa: CASSQGTGNIRAEAFF; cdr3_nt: TGCGCCAGCAGCCAAGGGACAGGGAATATTCGGGCTGAAGCTTTCTTT
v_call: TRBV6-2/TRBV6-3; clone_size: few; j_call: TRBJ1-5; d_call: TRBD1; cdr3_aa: CASRPGQADQPQHF; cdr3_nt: TGTGCCAGCAGACCCGGACAGGCGGATCAGCCCCAGCATTTT
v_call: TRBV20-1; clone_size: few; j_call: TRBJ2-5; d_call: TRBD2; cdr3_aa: CSATLPGLAEETQYF; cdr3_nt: TGCAGTGCTACTCTCCCGGGACTAGCGGAGGAGACCCAGTACTTC
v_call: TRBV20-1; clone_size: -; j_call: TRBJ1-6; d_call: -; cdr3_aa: CSASRQGGTMDLHF; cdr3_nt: TGCAGTGCTAGCCGGCAGGGAGGGACTATGGACCTCCACTTT
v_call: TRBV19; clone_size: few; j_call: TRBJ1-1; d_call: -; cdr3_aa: CASSTSRQVPTTEAFF; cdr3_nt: TGTGCCAGTAGTACCTCCCGACAGGTTCCCACCACTGAAGCTTTCTTT
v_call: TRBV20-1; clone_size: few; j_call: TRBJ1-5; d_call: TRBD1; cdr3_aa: CSAMLQGVNQPQHF; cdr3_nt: TGCAGTGCTATGTTACAGGGGGTTAATCAGCCCCAGCATTTT
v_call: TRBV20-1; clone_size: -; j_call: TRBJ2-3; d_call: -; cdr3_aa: CSASRGSGTDTQYF; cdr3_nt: TGCAGTGCTAGTAGGGGGAGTGGGACAGATACGCAGTATTTT
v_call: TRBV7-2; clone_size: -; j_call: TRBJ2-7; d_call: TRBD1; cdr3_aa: CASSPTGAEQYF; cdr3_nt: TGTGCCAGCAGCCCGACAGGGGCCGAGCAGTACTTC
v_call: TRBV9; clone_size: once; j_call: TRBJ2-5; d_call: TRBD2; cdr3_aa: CASSVDLSGGLQETQYF; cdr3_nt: TGTGCCAGCAGCGTAGATCTGAGCGGGGGGCTCCAAGAGACCCAGTACTTC
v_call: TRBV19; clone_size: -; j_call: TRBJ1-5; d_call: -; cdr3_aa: CASSRSEGGQPQHF; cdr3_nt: TGTGCCAGTAGTAGATCAGAGGGGGGTCAGCCCCAGCATTTT
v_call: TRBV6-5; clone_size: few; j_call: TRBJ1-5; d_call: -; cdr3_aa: CASSYQTVQHF; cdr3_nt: TGTGCCAGCAGTTATCAGACTGTTCAGCATTTT
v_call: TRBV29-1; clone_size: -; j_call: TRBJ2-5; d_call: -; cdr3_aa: CSVAAGGLQETQYF; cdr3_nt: TGCAGCGTTGCAGCAGGAGGCCTACAAGAGACCCAGTACTTC
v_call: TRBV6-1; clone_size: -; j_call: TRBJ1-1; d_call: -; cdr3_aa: CASTTPWGGIAEAFF; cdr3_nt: TGTGCCAGCACCACACCTTGGGGGGGGATCGCTGAAGCTTTCTTT
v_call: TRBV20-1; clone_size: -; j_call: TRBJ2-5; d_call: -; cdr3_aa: CSAKAPAETQYF; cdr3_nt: TGCAGTGCAAAGGCGCCAGCGGAGACCCAGTACTTC
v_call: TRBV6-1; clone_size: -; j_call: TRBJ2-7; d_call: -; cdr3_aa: CASSRDGSSYEQYF; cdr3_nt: TGTGCCAGCAGTCGGGACGGTAGCTCCTACGAGCAGTACTTC
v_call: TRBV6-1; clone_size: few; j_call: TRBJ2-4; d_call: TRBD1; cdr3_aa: CASSTDRAGAKNIQYF; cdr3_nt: TGTGCCAGCAGTACCGACAGGGCTGGAGCCAAAAACATTCAGTACTTC
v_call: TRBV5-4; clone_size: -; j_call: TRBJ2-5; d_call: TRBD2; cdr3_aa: CASSLRGGWETQYF; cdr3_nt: TGTGCCAGCAGCTTGCGGGGAGGGTGGGAGACCCAGTACTTC
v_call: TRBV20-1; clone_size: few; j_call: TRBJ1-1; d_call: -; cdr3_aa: CSAEGRGTEAFF; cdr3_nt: TGCAGTGCTGAAGGACGGGGCACTGAAGCTTTCTTT
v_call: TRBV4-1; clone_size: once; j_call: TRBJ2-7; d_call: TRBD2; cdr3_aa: CASSPLPRRGGPNEQYF; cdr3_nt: TGCGCCAGCAGCCCCCTACCCAGGCGGGGGGGCCCCAACGAGCAGTACTTC
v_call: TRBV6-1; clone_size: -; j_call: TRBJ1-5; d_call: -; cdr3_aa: CASTLGGPTGSNQPQHF; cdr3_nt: TGTGCCAGCACTCTAGGCGGGCCAACCGGTAGCAATCAGCCCCAGCATTTT
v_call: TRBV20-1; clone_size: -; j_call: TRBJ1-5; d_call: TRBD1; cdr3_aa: CSAPGQRDQPQHF; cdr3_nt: TGCAGTGCTCCGGGACAGCGAGATCAGCCCCAGCATTTT